Listed below are T cell receptor beta chains from one sample, sequenced in a study of blood T cells in healthy people across ages. MiXCR, run by TCRdb on the 5' RACE reads, gives a single entry per CDR3 protein. The sample lists some 1.4 million distinct CDR3 sequences, around 39% occurring once. Sequencing was performed on blood. All receptors come from a woman aged 18-29 years in good health. The CDR3 runs from the conserved cysteine through the conserved F or W. Each record gives: CDR3 length, D gene, clone size, J gene, V gene, CDR3 DNA, CDR3 protein. D genes are given only for firm matches. Part of the rows lack a size; the others show once, few, many or a class for expanded clones.

15,-,few,TRBJ2-1,TRBV28,TGTGCCAGCACCTCAGGGGGGGGCGGGGCGATTGAGCAGTTCTTC,CASTSGGGGAIEQFF
13,-,-,TRBJ2-7,TRBV29-1,TGCAGCGTTGAAGATTTCCGTCCGGGGGCCCAGTACTTC,CSVEDFRPGAQYF
11,-,-,TRBJ2-5,TRBV6-1,TGTGCCAGCGGCGGGTTCGAGACCCAGTACTTC,CASGGFETQYF
14,-,-,TRBJ2-7,TRBV20-1,TGCAGTGCTCTCCGGGACTCGCTTTTGGACGAGCAGTACTTC,CSALRDSLLDEQYF
13,-,-,TRBJ2-5,TRBV6-2/TRBV6-3,TGTGCCAGCAGTTACGCCAGGGTGGAGACCCAGTACTTC,CASSYARVETQYF
16,TRBD2,few,TRBJ2-1,TRBV7-2,TGTGCCAGCAGCTCTTACGGGACTAGCGGTTACAATGAGCAGTTCTTC,CASSSYGTSGYNEQFF
16,-,-,TRBJ2-1,TRBV3-1,TGTGCCAGCAGCCAAGAACTGACCGGGAGCGGCGATGAGCAGTTCTTC,CASSQELTGSGDEQFF
14,-,few,TRBJ1-1,TRBV7-2,TGTGCCAGCAGCTTAGAGGGCAGGCCCACTGAAGCTTTCTTT,CASSLEGRPTEAFF
15,-,-,TRBJ1-5,TRBV6-6,TGTGCCAGCAGTTACTCGCAGGGGACTCATCAGCCCCGGCATTTT,CASSYSQGTHQPRHF
14,-,-,TRBJ2-7,TRBV7-6,TGTGCCAGCAGTATGGAGGCTTATAGAGGAGAGCAGTACTTC,CASSMEAYRGEQYF
12,-,-,TRBJ1-2,TRBV20-1,TGCAGTGCTCCCCGGGGGAACTATGGCTACACCTTC,CSAPRGNYGYTF
14,TRBD1,-,TRBJ1-1,TRBV12-3/TRBV12-4,TGTGCCAGCAGTGAGACAGGGGGCATCGCTGAAGCTTTCTTT,CASSETGGIAEAFF
15,-,-,TRBJ1-1,TRBV7-8,TGTGCCAGCAGCTTAGCACAGGGCTCTAGAAGTCAAGCTTTCTTT,CASSLAQGSRSQAFF
14,TRBD1,-,TRBJ1-2,TRBV7-2,TGTGCCAGCAGCTTAGTACAGGGGGCTTATGGCTACACCTTC,CASSLVQGAYGYTF
13,-,-,TRBJ2-7,TRBV29-1,TGCAGCGTTTGGGGCTCGGGGATTTACGAGCAGTACTTC,CSVWGSGIYEQYF